A selection of T cell receptor beta chains follows, all from one sample in a study of T cell changes during pregnancy in multiple sclerosis. Sequencing used immunoSEQ multiplex PCR; TCRdb keeps in-frame clones, though not all of them. This sample has just under 45,000 clones, with roughly 96% found just once. The source material was peripheral blood, sampled in the second trimester of pregnancy. The receptors here all came from a female donor with multiple sclerosis, enrolled in a pregnancy study. CDR3s include the opening cysteine and the closing phenylalanine or tryptophan. Fields, in order: V gene, CDR3 length, J gene, clone size, D gene, CDR3 protein, CDR3 DNA. A D gene is named only where the DNA matches it firmly. Only some rows state a clone size, as once, few, many or a class for expanded clones.

>TRBV10-3|13|TRBJ2-7|-|TRBD1
CAISRQGRSEQYF
TGTGCCATCAGCCGACAGGGACGAAGCGAGCAGTACTTC
>TRBV29-1|13|TRBJ1-3|-|-
CSVAERSGNTIYF
TGCAGCGTGGCAGAGCGGTCTGGAAACACCATATATTTT
>TRBV7-9|16|TRBJ2-3|-|TRBD2
CASSRSSGGLTDTQYF
TGTGCCAGCAGCCGATCTAGCGGGGGCTTGACAGATACGCAGTATTTT
>TRBV7-3|13|TRBJ2-7|-|TRBD1
CASSFQGAREQYF
TGTGCCAGCAGCTTTCAGGGGGCGAGGGAGCAGTACTTC
>TRBV5-4|15|TRBJ1-5|once|TRBD1
CASSLGTGANQPQHF
TGTGCCAGCAGCTTGGGGACAGGGGCCAATCAGCCCCAGCATTTT
>TRBV28|12|TRBJ2-1|-|-
CASSPIGDIGVF
TGTGCCAGCAGTCCTATAGGGGATATAGGGGTCTTC
>TRBV28|16|TRBJ1-1|-|TRBD1
CASSLWGQGANTEAFF
TGTGCCAGCAGTTTATGGGGACAGGGGGCCAACACTGAAGCTTTCTTT
>TRBV2|16|TRBJ2-2|-|TRBD2
CASRELAGTNTGELFF
TGTGCCAGCAGAGAACTAGCGGGGACTAACACCGGGGAGCTGTTTTTT
>TRBV2|14|TRBJ1-1|once|-
CASSVPGMNTEAFF
TGTGCCAGCAGTGTCCCAGGAATGAACACTGAAGCTTTCTTT
>TRBV5-1|16|TRBJ2-3|once|TRBD2
CASSSRIAGGPGAQYF
TGCGCCAGCAGCTCCCGGATAGCGGGGGGGCCGGGTGCGCAGTATTTT
>TRBV29-1|16|TRBJ1-2|-|-
CSVEDTGGKANYGYTF
TGCAGCGTTGAAGATACCGGGGGAAAAGCTAACTATGGCTACACCTTC
>TRBV5-1|13|TRBJ1-1|-|-
CASSLERNTEAFF
TGCGCCAGCAGCTTGGAGCGGAACACTGAAGCTTTCTTT
>TRBV6-6|12|TRBJ2-3|-|-
CASSPLVEEQYF
TGTGCCAGCAGCCCCCTCGTGGAGGAGCAGTATTTT
>TRBV18|17|TRBJ1-3|-|TRBD1
CASSPKGQGIGGNTIYF
TGTGCCAGCTCACCGAAGGGACAGGGGATAGGCGGAAACACCATATATTTT
>TRBV11-1|13|TRBJ1-1|-|-
CASSFPGGTEAFF
TGTGCCAGCAGCTTCCCCGGGGGCACTGAAGCTTTCTTT
>TRBV4-1|16|TRBJ1-1|-|TRBD1
CASSKDRGAMNTEAFF
TGCGCCAGCAGCAAGGACAGGGGGGCCATGAACACTGAAGCTTTCTTT
>TRBV5-1|15|TRBJ2-3|-|TRBD2
CASTPSGRAVDTQYF
TGCGCCAGCACTCCTAGCGGGAGGGCCGTAGATACGCAGTATTTT
>TRBV7-9|15|TRBJ2-7|-|-
CASSQPGEGIYEQYF
TGTGCCAGCAGCCAACCAGGGGAAGGAATCTACGAGCAGTACTTC
>TRBV4-2|16|TRBJ2-2|-|-
CASSQEVGQNTGELFF
TGTGCCAGCAGCCAGGAGGTGGGCCAAAACACCGGGGAGCTGTTTTTT
>TRBV5-1|15|TRBJ2-7|-|-
CASSLATQVIYEQYF
TGCGCCAGCAGCTTGGCCACACAGGTCATCTACGAGCAGTACTTC
>TRBV11-2|14|TRBJ1-3|-|TRBD1
CASSSTGSWNTIYF
TGTGCCAGCAGCTCGACAGGGAGTTGGAACACCATATATTTT
>TRBV29-1|13|TRBJ2-1|-|-
CSVEAQVVNEQFF
TGCAGCGTTGAAGCCCAGGTAGTGAATGAGCAGTTCTTC
>TRBV18|12|TRBJ1-1|-|-
CASSYGDTEAFF
TGTGCCAGCTCATACGGGGACACTGAAGCTTTCTTT
>TRBV2|14|TRBJ2-1|-|TRBD2
CASGGGSSYNEQFF
TGTGCCAGCGGGGGGGGATCCTCCTACAATGAGCAGTTCTTC
>TRBV27|16|TRBJ2-4|-|-
CASSHRRALAKNIQYF
TGTGCCAGCAGCCACAGGAGGGCCTTAGCCAAAAACATTCAGTACTTC
>TRBV28|12|TRBJ2-5|-|TRBD2
CASRSGGETQYF
TGTGCCAGCAGAAGCGGGGGGGAGACCCAGTACTTC
>TRBV5-4|19|TRBJ2-3|-|TRBD2
CASSLSVLAGGSSTDTQYF
TGTGCCAGCAGCTTGTCGGTTCTAGCGGGGGGCTCGAGCACAGATACGCAGTATTTT
>TRBV2|14|TRBJ1-5|-|TRBD1
CASSATGGNQPQHF
TGTGCCAGCAGTGCAACAGGGGGCAACCAGCCCCAGCATTTT
>TRBV7-8|14|TRBJ2-7|-|-
CASSFSGIGPEQYF
TGTGCCAGCAGCTTCTCGGGGATAGGGCCCGAGCAGTACTTC
>TRBV5-1|14|TRBJ2-3|-|-
CASSSPQGFDTQYF
TGCGCCAGCAGCTCCCCCCAGGGCTTCGATACGCAGTATTTT
>TRBV29-1|13|TRBJ1-2|-|-
CSVEGREVGGYTF
TGCAGCGTGGAAGGGAGGGAAGTAGGTGGCTACACCTTC
>TRBV9|14|TRBJ2-1|-|TRBD2
CASSVGLAANEQFF
TGTGCCAGCAGCGTAGGACTAGCGGCCAATGAGCAGTTCTTC
>TRBV7-2|13|TRBJ1-4|-|-
CASSRGGREKLFF
TGTGCCAGCAGTCGCGGGGGTAGGGAAAAACTGTTTTTT
>TRBV9|16|TRBJ2-1|-|TRBD1
CASSVVPGTATSEQFF
TGTGCCAGCAGCGTCGTCCCCGGGACAGCCACCTCCGAGCAGTTCTTC
>TRBV27|15|TRBJ2-7|-|TRBD1
CASSPAGTGKWEQYF
TGTGCCAGCAGTCCAGCCGGGACAGGGAAGTGGGAGCAGTACTTC
>TRBV9|15|TRBJ2-6|-|-
CASSVDSLGANVLTF
TGTGCCAGCAGCGTAGACTCACTGGGGGCCAACGTCCTGACTTTC
>TRBV27|13|TRBJ2-7|once|TRBD1
CASSAVDRDEQYF
TGTGCCAGCAGTGCGGTGGACAGGGACGAGCAGTACTTC
>TRBV25-1|11|TRBJ2-3|-|-
CASSRRDTQYF
TGTGCCAGCAGTAGGAGGGATACGCAGTATTTT
>TRBV9|15|TRBJ2-5|-|TRBD2
CASSVAASGAETQYF
TGTGCCAGCAGCGTAGCTGCGAGCGGGGCGGAGACCCAGTACTTC
>TRBV4-2|17|TRBJ1-2|-|TRBD1
CASSQDPGTGGDYGYTF
TGTGCCAGCAGCCAAGATCCCGGGACAGGGGGCGACTATGGCTACACCTTC
>TRBV5-5|16|TRBJ2-7|-|TRBD2
CASSLVGTSEAHEQYF
TGTGCCAGCAGCTTGGTAGGGACTAGCGAGGCCCACGAGCAGTACTTC
>TRBV9|17|TRBJ2-3|-|TRBD2
CASSFQTSGESTDTQYF
TGTGCCAGCAGCTTCCAGACTAGCGGGGAGAGCACAGATACGCAGTATTTT
>TRBV18|16|TRBJ1-1|-|TRBD1
CASSPKEGTANTEAFF
TGTGCCAGCTCACCGAAAGAGGGGACAGCGAACACTGAAGCTTTCTTT
>TRBV21-1|14|TRBJ2-5|-|-
CASSRYNNQETQYF
TGTGCCAGCAGCAGGTATAACAACCAAGAGACCCAGTACTTC
>TRBV2|18|TRBJ2-6|-|TRBD1
CASSVPPGTGAGANVLTF
TGTGCCAGCAGTGTACCGCCCGGGACAGGGGCTGGGGCCAACGTCCTGACTTTC
>TRBV19|14|TRBJ1-2|-|-
CASSIQPAGYGYTF
TGTGCCAGTAGTATACAGCCGGCAGGCTATGGCTACACCTTC
>TRBV7-9|19|TRBJ2-6|-|-
CASSSAGPPFSPGANVLTF
TGTGCCAGCAGCTCGGCTGGGCCTCCTTTTTCCCCTGGGGCCAACGTCCTGACTTTC
>TRBV2|16|TRBJ2-3|-|TRBD2
CASSLTSGRATDTQYF
TGTGCCAGCAGTCTTACTAGCGGGAGGGCCACAGATACGCAGTATTTT
>TRBV30|15|TRBJ1-5|-|-
CAWSVAGGSNQPQHF
TGTGCCTGGAGTGTCGCGGGTGGGAGCAATCAGCCCCAGCATTTT
>TRBV10-2|18|TRBJ2-3|-|TRBD2
CASSESSTLAGEMGTQYF
TGCGCCAGCAGTGAGTCTTCGACTCTAGCGGGAGAGATGGGTACGCAGTATTTT
>TRBV27|13|TRBJ1-2|-|-
CASTHRANYGYTF
TGTGCCAGCACCCACCGAGCTAACTATGGCTACACCTTC
>TRBV7-9|14|TRBJ2-2|-|TRBD1
CATRDRGQAGELFF
TGTGCCACCAGGGACAGGGGGCAGGCCGGGGAGCTGTTTTTT
>TRBV7-6|13|TRBJ2-7|-|-
CASSLVPSPEQYF
TGTGCCAGCAGCTTAGTTCCCTCCCCTGAGCAGTACTTC